This paragraph covers one TCR beta chain sequence. This CDR3 is built from 13 residues. The V gene's germline CDR1 is LNHDA and CDR2 SQIVND (reference sequence). Trimming removed 3 bases at V and 9 bases at J, with 13 bases between. The sample comes from a study of vaccination and CD4 T cells after COVID-19. TCRdb independently ran MiXCR on the PCR reads; one entry per CDR3 protein. The sample carries under 20,000 distinct CDR3 sequences, around 62% recorded once. The sequence came from a human donor who had recovered from COVID-19. The starting material was CD4+ T cells from blood, obtained before SARS-CoV-2 vaccination. The chain uses TRBV19 and TRBJ2-3, with D maybe TRBD2 (6 bases). CDR3 region: CASSIGTPGTQYF. Written as DNA, the CDR3 is TGTGCCAGTAGTATCGGGACTCCCGGGACGCAGTATTTT.